This T cell receptor beta chain was observed in a study of blood T cell repertoires in COVID-19. The repertoire was sequenced with immunoSEQ multiplex PCR; TCRdb's copy has only in-frame clones and lacks some. Of about 220,000 clones in the sample, almost 85% were seen once. Germline CDR1 reads LNHDA; CDR2 reads SQIVND (reference sequence). V was clipped by 3 bases and J by 0 bases, with 15 bases between them. The CDR3 runs to 16 residues. The receptor's source is a man aged 35 to 55 who had recovered from COVID-19. Sequenced material: PBMCs or T cells enriched from blood (not recorded which). The rearrangement links TRBV19 to TRBJ2-7, with D possibly being TRBD2 (7 bases). The CDR3 bases are TGTGCCAGTAGTATTCCGGGGGGCCTCAGCTCCTACGAGCAGTACTTC. This sequence encodes CASSIPGGLSSYEQYF.